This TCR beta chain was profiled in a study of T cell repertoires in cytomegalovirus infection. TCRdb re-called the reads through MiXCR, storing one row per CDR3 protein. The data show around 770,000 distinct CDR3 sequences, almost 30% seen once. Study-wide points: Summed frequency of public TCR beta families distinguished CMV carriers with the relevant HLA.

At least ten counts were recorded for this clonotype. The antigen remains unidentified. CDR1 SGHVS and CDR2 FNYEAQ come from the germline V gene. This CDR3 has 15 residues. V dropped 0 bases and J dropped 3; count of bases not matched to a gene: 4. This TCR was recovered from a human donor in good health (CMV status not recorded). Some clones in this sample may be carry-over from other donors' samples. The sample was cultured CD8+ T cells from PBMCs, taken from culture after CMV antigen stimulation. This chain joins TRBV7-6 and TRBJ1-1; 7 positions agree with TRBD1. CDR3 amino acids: CASSLAQGGDTEAFF. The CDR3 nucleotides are TGTGCCAGCAGCTTAGCGCAGGGGGGGGACACTGAAGCTTTCTTT.